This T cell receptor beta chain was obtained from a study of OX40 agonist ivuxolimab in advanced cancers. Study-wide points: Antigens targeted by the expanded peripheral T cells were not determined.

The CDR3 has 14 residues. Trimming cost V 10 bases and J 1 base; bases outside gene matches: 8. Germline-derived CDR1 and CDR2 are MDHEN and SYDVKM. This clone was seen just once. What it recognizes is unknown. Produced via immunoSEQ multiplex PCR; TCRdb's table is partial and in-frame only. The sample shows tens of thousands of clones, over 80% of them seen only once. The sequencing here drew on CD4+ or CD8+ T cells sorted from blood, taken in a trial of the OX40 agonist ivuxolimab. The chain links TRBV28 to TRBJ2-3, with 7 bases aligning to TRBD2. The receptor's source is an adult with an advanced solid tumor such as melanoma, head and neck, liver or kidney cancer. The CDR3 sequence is CATLAALGTDTQYF. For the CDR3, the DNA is TGTGCCACCCTAGCGGCTTTAGGCACAGATACGCAGTATTTT.